This TCR beta chain is from a study of Graves' ophthalmopathy and Graves' hyperthyroidism. Other autoimmune diseases, uncontrolled infections, pregnancy or lactation led to the exclusion of patients. Clinical symptoms, serum thyroxine, TRAb, thyroid ultrasound and orbital computed tomography formed the basis of diagnosis. Fresh peripheral blood (more than 9 ml) yielded the PBMCs. This CDR3 spans 14 amino acids. V lost 5 bases to trimming and J lost 8 bases, with 18 bases between them. Germline-derived CDR1 and CDR2 are SGHAT and FQNNGV. Amplification of TCR beta CDR3 regions used RNA transcripts. Investigators did first-round RT-PCR with HTBI primers, then second-round multiplex PCR. TCRdb called the multiplex PCR reads again in MiXCR, with one record for every CDR3 protein. The sample has 300,000 to 400,000 distinct CDR3 sequences, 17% seen once; the top ten hold 12%. This clonotype was detected many times.

The rearrangement links TRBV11-2 to TRBJ1-2, with a tentative D call TRBD1 (6 bases). The source of this sequence is an adult man with Graves' ophthalmopathy. The material sequenced was peripheral blood. This CDR3 reads CASSPEGEGPGYTF. CDR3 nucleotides: TGTGCCAGCAGCCCCGAGGGGGAAGGGCCGGGCTACACCTTC.